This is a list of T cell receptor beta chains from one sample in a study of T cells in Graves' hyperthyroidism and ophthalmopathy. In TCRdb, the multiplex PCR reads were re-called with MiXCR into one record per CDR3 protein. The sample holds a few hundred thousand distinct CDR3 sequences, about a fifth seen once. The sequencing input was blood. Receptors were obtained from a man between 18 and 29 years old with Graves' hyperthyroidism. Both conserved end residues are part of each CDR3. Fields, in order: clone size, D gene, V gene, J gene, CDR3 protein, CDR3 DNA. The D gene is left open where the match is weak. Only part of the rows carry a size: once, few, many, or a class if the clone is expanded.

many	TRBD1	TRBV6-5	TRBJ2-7	CASRPGQGFYEQYF	TGTGCCAGCAGACCGGGACAGGGATTCTACGAGCAGTACTTC
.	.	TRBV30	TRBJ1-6	CAWSVRAPSYNSPLHF	TGTGCCTGGAGTGTTCGGGCGCCCAGCTATAATTCACCCCTCCACTTT
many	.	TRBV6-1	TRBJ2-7	CASSEAWTSGYEQYF	TGTGCCAGCAGTGAAGCTTGGACGTCTGGGTACGAGCAGTACTTC
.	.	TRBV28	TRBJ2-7	CASIRDKDPKGQSYEQYF	TGTGCCAGCATCCGGGACAAAGATCCGAAGGGACAATCCTACGAGCAGTACTTC
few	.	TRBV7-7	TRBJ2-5	CASSRAGEVSETQYF	TGTGCCAGCAGCCGGGCAGGGGAGGTTTCAGAGACCCAGTACTTC
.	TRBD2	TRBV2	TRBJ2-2	CASTGLAGGINTGELFF	TGTGCCAGCACAGGACTAGCGGGGGGAATAAACACCGGGGAGCTGTTTTTT
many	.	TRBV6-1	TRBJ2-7	CASTENRDEQYF	TGTGCCAGCACCGAGAACAGAGACGAGCAGTACTTC
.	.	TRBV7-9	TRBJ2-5	CASRGLRRQETQYF	TGTGCCAGCAGGGGCCTCCGAAGGCAAGAGACCCAGTACTTC
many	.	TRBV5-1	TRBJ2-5	CASSPRTPQETQYF	TGCGCCAGCAGCCCTCGGACACCCCAAGAGACCCAGTACTTC
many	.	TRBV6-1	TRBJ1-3	CASTAVASGNTIYF	TGTGCCAGCACCGCGGTGGCCTCTGGAAACACCATATATTTT
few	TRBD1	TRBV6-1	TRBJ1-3	CASRLSGTGAGNTIYF	TGTGCCAGCAGACTTTCCGGGACAGGGGCTGGAAACACCATATATTTT
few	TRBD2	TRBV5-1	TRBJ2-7	CASSLDPAGASYEQYF	TGCGCCAGCAGCCTTGACCCAGCGGGAGCGTCCTACGAGCAGTACTTC
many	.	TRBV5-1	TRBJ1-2	CASSLDQTAGLCTF	TGCGCCAGCAGCTTGGACCAGACGGCGGGGCTCTGTACCTTC
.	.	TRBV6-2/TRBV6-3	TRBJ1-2	CASSYGAEYGYTF	TGTGCCAGCAGTTACGGAGCAGAGTATGGCTACACCTTC
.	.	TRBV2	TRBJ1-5	CASRSGRDNQPQHF	TGTGCCAGCAGGTCGGGCAGGGACAATCAGCCCCAGCATTTT
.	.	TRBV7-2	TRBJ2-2	CASSSQGGTGELFF	TGTGCCAGCAGCTCACAGGGTGGCACCGGGGAGCTGTTTTTT
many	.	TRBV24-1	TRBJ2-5	CATSDPRGGVETQYF	TGTGCCACCAGTGATCCCAGGGGAGGCGTGGAGACCCAGTACTTC
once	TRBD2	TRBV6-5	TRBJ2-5	CASSYGLAPYQETQYF	TGTGCCAGCAGTTACGGACTAGCGCCGTACCAAGAGACCCAGTACTTC
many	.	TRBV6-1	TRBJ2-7	CASRPRTDSYEQYF	TGTGCCAGTAGACCTCGGACAGATTCCTACGAGCAGTACTTC
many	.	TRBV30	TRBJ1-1	CACREGRTEAFF	TGTGCCTGCAGGGAGGGTCGGACTGAAGCTTTCTTT
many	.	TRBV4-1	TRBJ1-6	CASSLMLTEPTLHF	TGCGCCAGCAGCCTTATGTTGACGGAGCCGACCCTCCACTTT
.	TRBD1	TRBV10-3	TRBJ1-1	CAIRSGTGGFGTEAFF	TGTGCCATCAGATCCGGGACAGGGGGATTTGGGACTGAAGCTTTCTTT
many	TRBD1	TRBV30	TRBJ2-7	CAWSTGGYEQYF	TGTGCCTGGTCGACAGGGGGCTACGAGCAGTACTTC
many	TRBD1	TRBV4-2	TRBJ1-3	CASSRDRSFGNTIYF	TGTGCCAGCAGCCGGGACAGGTCTTTCGGAAACACCATATATTTT
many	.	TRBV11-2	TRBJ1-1	CASSLGLGAEASF	TGTGCCAGCAGCTTGGGGCTCGGGGCTGAAGCTTCCTTT
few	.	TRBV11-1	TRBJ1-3	CASSLREAAVSGNTIYF	TGTGCCAGCAGCTTAAGGGAGGCGGCGGTCTCTGGAAACACCATATATTTT
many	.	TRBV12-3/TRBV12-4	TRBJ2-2	CASRGGNTGELFF	TGTGCCAGCAGGGGAGGGAACACCGGGGAGCTGTTTTTT
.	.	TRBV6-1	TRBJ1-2	CASTDKGSYGYTF	TGTGCCAGCACGGATAAGGGGAGCTATGGCTACACCTTC
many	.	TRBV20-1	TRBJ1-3	CSARETGTSGNTIYF	TGCAGTGCTAGAGAGACCGGGACAAGTGGAAACACCATATATTTT
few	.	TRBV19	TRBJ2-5	CASKGGGRETQYF	TGTGCCAGTAAAGGGGGGGGACGAGAGACCCAGTACTTC
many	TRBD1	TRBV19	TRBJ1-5	CASSRGRQPQHF	TGTGCCAGTAGCAGGGGGCGGCAGCCCCAGCATTTT
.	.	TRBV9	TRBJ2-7	CASSVQDSTYEQYF	TGTGCCAGCAGCGTCCAGGACTCCACCTACGAGCAGTACTTC
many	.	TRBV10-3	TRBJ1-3	CAIGPGPRAGNTIYF	TGTGCCATCGGACCGGGACCTAGGGCTGGAAACACCATATATTTT
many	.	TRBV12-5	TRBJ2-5	CASGLDWGTQYF	TGTGCTAGTGGTTTGGATTGGGGGACCCAGTACTTC
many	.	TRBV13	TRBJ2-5	CASSLNRAIEETQYF	TGTGCCAGCAGCTTAAATAGGGCGATAGAAGAGACCCAGTACTTC
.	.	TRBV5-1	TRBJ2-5	CASSLSPGRETQYF	TGCGCCAGCAGCTTGTCGCCCGGGCGTGAGACCCAGTACTTC
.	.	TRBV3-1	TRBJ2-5	CASSHITLQETQYF	TGTGCCAGCAGCCATATTACCCTCCAAGAGACCCAGTACTTC
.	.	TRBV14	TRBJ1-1	CASSPVGLAGAFF	TGTGCCAGCAGCCCGGTTGGGTTAGCTGGAGCTTTCTTT
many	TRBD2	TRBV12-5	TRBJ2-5	CASGKGLAGEPTQETQYF	TGTGCTAGTGGTAAGGGACTAGCGGGTGAACCTACCCAAGAGACCCAGTACTTC
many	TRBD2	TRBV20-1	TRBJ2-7	CSALGLAGVISYEQYF	TGCAGTGCACTAGGACTAGCGGGGGTCATCTCCTACGAGCAGTACTTC
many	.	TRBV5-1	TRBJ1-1	CASSLIGGPLADLMNTEAFF	TGCGCCAGCAGCTTAATTGGGGGGCCTTTGGCGGACCTAATGAACACTGAAGCTTTCTTT
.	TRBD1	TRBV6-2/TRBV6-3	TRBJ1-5	CASADVGGQGDFSNQPQHF	TGTGCCAGCGCCGATGTCGGGGGACAGGGGGATTTTAGCAATCAGCCCCAGCATTTT
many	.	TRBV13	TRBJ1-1	CASSLEGPYRRLEAFF	TGTGCCAGCAGCTTAGAGGGTCCCTACAGGAGACTTGAAGCTTTCTTT
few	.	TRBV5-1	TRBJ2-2	CASRTSWHGELFF	TGCGCCAGCAGGACTAGTTGGCACGGGGAGCTGTTTTTT
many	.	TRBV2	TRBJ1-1	CASQGARREGEAFF	TGTGCCAGCCAGGGTGCCCGGAGAGAGGGTGAAGCTTTCTTT
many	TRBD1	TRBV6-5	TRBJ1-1	CASSYGTGGRSTEAFF	TGTGCCAGCAGTTACGGGACAGGGGGGCGCTCCACTGAAGCTTTCTTT
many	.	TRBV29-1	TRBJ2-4	CSVEDQNIQYF	TGCAGCGTTGAAGATCAAAACATTCAGTACTTC
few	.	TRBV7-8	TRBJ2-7	CASSTHRVSSYEQYF	TGTGCCAGCAGCACCCACAGGGTTTCTTCCTACGAGCAGTACTTC
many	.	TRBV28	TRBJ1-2	CASSPDLTDYGYTF	TGTGCCAGCAGCCCGGATCTGACAGACTATGGCTACACCTTC
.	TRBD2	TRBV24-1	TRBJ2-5	CATSETSGSETQYF	TGTGCCACCAGTGAAACTAGCGGGTCGGAGACCCAGTACTTC